This T cell receptor beta chain was obtained from a study of T cell responses to AZD1222 COVID-19 vaccine. Study outcomes and limitations: Sampling that yielded the repertoires occurred only after the peak T cell response. Clonal diversity was possibly underestimated; the donors were predominantly white British and more often female. Reportedly, nearly half of unique spike TCRs recognized epitopes outside B.1.351/B.1.1.7 mutations. Seropositivity was recorded at baseline in only a handful of AZD1222 recipients.

Comments on this clone: Its antigen is unidentified.

The V gene's germline CDR1 is SGHTA and CDR2 FQGNSA. The J segment lost 3 bases and the V segment lost 5 bases, leaving 4 bases of the junction unmatched. This CDR3 region has 15 residues. Here immunoSEQ multiplex PCR was the method, and the copy in TCRdb shows in-frame clones only, minus some. The top ten hold around 4% of the sample, which has approximately 170,000 clones, around 93% seen once. The chain uses TRBV7-2 and TRBJ2-3, with TRBD2 matching 11 bases. The TCR originated in an adult in good health. Sequences were derived from peripheral blood, sampled on day 0 of AZD1222 vaccination. CDR3 coding DNA: TGTGCCAGCAGCGATCGACTAGCGGGAACAGATACGCAGTATTTT. Amino acids: CASSDRLAGTDTQYF.